Following are 30 T cell receptor beta chains from one sample sequenced in a study of OX40 agonist ivuxolimab in advanced cancers. Some clones are missing from TCRdb's copy, which holds only in-frame ones; the method was immunoSEQ multiplex PCR. Here the sample spans 60,000 or so clones, over 75% being singletons. This material consisted of CD4+ or CD8+ T cells sorted from blood, taken in a trial of the OX40 agonist ivuxolimab. The receptors derive from an adult with an advanced solid tumor such as melanoma, head and neck, liver or kidney cancer.

The chain employs TRBV5-4 and TRBJ2-2, with D possibly TRBD1 on 6 matching bases. The CDR3 contains 15 residues. Germline assignment: CDR1 SGHNT and CDR2 YYREEE (reference sequence). The germline V and J ends were trimmed by 3 bases and 1 base, with 10 bases remaining between them. The CDR3 sequence is CASSSPGVNTGELFF. For the CDR3, the DNA is TGTGCCAGCAGCTCCCCAGGGGTGAACACCGGGGAGCTGTTTTTT.

V is TRBV19 and J is TRBJ1-5; a possible D gene is TRBD1 (5 bases). The CDR3 is 15 residues long. Germline V CDR1 and CDR2: LNHDA, SQIVND (reference sequence). V lost 6 bases to trimming and J lost 5 bases, with 17 bases between them. CDR3 sequence reads: CASRTTSGGDQPQHF. The DNA of the CDR3 is TGTGCCAGTAGGACCACAAGCGGGGGGGATCAGCCCCAGCATTTT.

V usage is TRBV7-9 and J usage is TRBJ1-1, with TRBD1 identical over 10 bases. V shed 0 bases, J shed 0 bases, and the junction held 1 base outside the gene matches. This CDR3 spans 16 amino acids. Germline assignment: CDR1 SEHNR and CDR2 FQNEAQ (reference sequence). In DNA form, the CDR3 reads TGTGCCAGCAGCTTAGCGACAGGGGGCATGAACACTGAAGCTTTCTTT. Translating it yields CASSLATGGMNTEAFF.

The rearrangement uses TRBV5-5 and TRBJ1-1; TRBD1 matches at 8 bases. The ends lost 7 bases at V and 5 bases at J; junction bases unmatched: 13. The germline gives CDR1 SGHKS, CDR2 YYEKEE (reference sequence). The length of the CDR3 is 15 residues. Here the CDR3 DNA reads TGTGCCAGCGCGGTTTCATTACAGGGGGTAACTGAAGCTTTCTTT. This codes for CASAVSLQGVTEAFF.

This chain links TRBV19 with TRBJ2-2; unclear D gene. The CDR3 is made up of 14 amino acids. With 5 bases removed from V and 6 bases from J, the gap between germline ends came to 13 bases. CDR1 is LNHDA, CDR2 SQIVND, per germline (reference sequence). The CDR3 coding sequence is TGTGCCAGTAGTCCGCTTGGCCGTCCCGGGGAGCTGTTTTTT. It translates to CASSPLGRPGELFF.

The J gene is TRBJ2-5, the V gene TRBV6-1, with 11 bases aligning to TRBD1. V lost 4 bases to trimming and J lost 1 base; unmatched junction nucleotides: 2. This CDR3 has 15 residues. Germline CDR1 reads MNHNS; CDR2 reads SASEGT. CDR3 sequence reads: CASSVGTGGQETQYF. The CDR3 DNA reads as TGTGCCAGCAGTGTTGGGACAGGGGGCCAAGAGACCCAGTACTTC.

The count of this clone is one. The V gene is TRBV6-1, the J gene TRBJ1-5; D remains unclear. The germline V gene has CDR1 MNHNS and CDR2 SASEGT. The length of the CDR3 is 13 residues. Trimming stripped 6 bases from V and 4 bases from J, with 10 bases between. Here the CDR3 reads CASSDIFNQPQHF. For the CDR3, the DNA is TGTGCCAGCAGCGACATCTTTAATCAGCCCCAGCATTTT.

In its sample, this clone was seen a few times. This chain links TRBV5-1 with TRBJ1-3; the D gene is possibly TRBD1 (5 bases). CDR3 length: 14 residues. Trimming left V 0 bases short and J 4 bases short, with 8 bases between. The germline V gene encodes CDR1 SGHRS and CDR2 YFSETQ. The chain's CDR3 is CASSLGREGNTIYF. The CDR3 DNA follows: TGCGCCAGCAGCTTGGGCAGGGAGGGAAACACCATATATTTT.

The CDR3 sequence is CASSLGTSSTDTQYF. In DNA form, the CDR3 reads TGTGCCAGCAGCCTCGGGACTTCTAGCACAGATACGCAGTATTTT. The chain has TRBV4-2 and TRBJ2-3, with D possibly TRBD2 on 6 matching bases. V was pared by 4 bases and J by 0 bases, with 11 bases between. The germline gives CDR1 LGHNA, CDR2 YNFKEQ. The CDR3 extends over 15 amino acids.

The chain has TRBV5-5 and TRBJ2-5; D might be TRBD2 (6 bases). Germline CDR1 and CDR2: SGHKS and YYEKEE (reference sequence). V was shortened by 0 bases and J by 3 bases, with 9 bases between the two germline ends. The CDR3 has 14 amino acids. The CDR3 region is CASSLGASEETQYF. CDR3 sequence (DNA): TGTGCCAGCAGCTTGGGGGCTAGCGAAGAGACCCAGTACTTC.

The table lists this clone with a few counts. Written as DNA, the CDR3 is TGCGCCAGCAGCTACCCCTTCTCAGGCGGTTATGGCTACACCTTC. As protein: CASSYPFSGGYGYTF. The chain joins TRBV4-1 to TRBJ1-2; D unresolved. The CDR3 is 15 residues long. Trimming left V 5 bases short and J 5 bases short, with 18 bases between. The germline gives CDR1 MGHRA, CDR2 YSYEKL.

The rearrangement joins TRBV29-1 to TRBJ2-3; D unclear. The germline gives CDR1 SQVTM, CDR2 ANQGSEA. This CDR3 is 10 amino acids long. The V end was cut by 6 bases, the J end by 4 bases, with 5 bases between. CDR3 bases: TGCAGCGTGAGATCAGATACGCAGTATTTT. Translated, it gives CSVRSDTQYF.

The rearrangement uses TRBV14 and TRBJ1-2, with TRBD1 as a possible D gene (5 bases). This CDR3 region has 16 residues. Per germline, CDR1 SGHDN and CDR2 FVKESK. V was shortened by 1 base and J by 8 bases, with 20 bases between the two germline ends. The CDR3 loop reads CASSQAGTPAGLGYTF. CDR3 nucleotides: TGTGCCAGCAGCCAAGCCGGGACTCCGGCCGGGTTGGGCTACACCTTC. Combining the CDR3 with reference TRBV14 and TRBJ1-2 gives the whole variable domain EAGVTQFPSHSVIEKGQTVTLRCDPISGHDNLYWYRRVMGKEIKFLLHFVKESKQDESGMPNNRFLAERTGGTYSTLKVQPAELEDSGVYFCASSQAGTPAGLGYTFGSGTRLTVV.

DNA of the CDR3: TGCGCCAGCAGTTCGACACGCAGCTCCTACAATGAGCAGTTCTTC. Amino acids: CASSSTRSSYNEQFF. The chain links TRBV5-1 to TRBJ2-1, with no clear D. The ends were cut back, 5 bases at V and 0 bases at J, with 12 bases in the middle. Germline CDR1 SGHRS, CDR2 YFSETQ. CDR3 length: 15 amino acids.

The chain combines TRBV9 with TRBJ1-1; no clear D gene. The CDR3 runs to 14 residues. Germline V gene lookup returns CDR1 SGDLS and CDR2 YYNGEE. V lost 0 bases, J lost 2 bases, and 8 bases lay in between. The CDR3 sequence: CASSVATENTEAFF. The CDR3 nucleotides read TGTGCCAGCAGCGTAGCTACCGAAAACACTGAAGCTTTCTTT.

The V call is TRBV6-1, the J call TRBJ1-1, with unresolved D. Trimming removed 0 bases from V and 6 bases from J, with 8 bases in between. The CDR3 runs to 13 residues. The germline V gene has CDR1 MNHNS and CDR2 SASEGT. CDR3 nucleotide sequence: TGTGCCAGCAGTGAAGCAGAGGGATCTGAAGCTTTCTTT. Translated, it gives CASSEAEGSEAFF.

The CDR3 here is CASGDRGLSGYTF. The DNA of the CDR3 is TGTGCCAGTGGTGACAGGGGTTTGTCTGGCTACACCTTC. The chain carries TRBV19 and TRBJ1-2; 8 bases match TRBD1. CDR3 length: 13 amino acids. J gave up 7 bases and V 8 bases, and 9 bases lay outside the gene matches. From germline, CDR1 is LNHDA and CDR2 SQIVND (reference sequence).

The chain recombines TRBV7-2 with TRBJ2-6; D is ambiguous. Trimming pared 2 bases from V and 0 bases from J, leaving 11 bases between. This CDR3 is built from 17 residues. The germline V gene encodes CDR1 SGHTA and CDR2 FQGNSA. CDR3 coding DNA: TGTGCCAGCAGCTTATGGAATCTCATCTCTGGGGCCAACGTCCTGACTTTC. The encoded protein is CASSLWNLISGANVLTF.

The chain combines TRBV7-7 with TRBJ2-7; tentatively, D is TRBD2 (5 bases). V was clipped by 5 bases and J by 1 base, with 15 bases between them. The V gene's germline CDR1 is SSHAT and CDR2 FNYEAQ (reference sequence). This CDR3 is 15 amino acids long. CDR3 region: CASSTGIVPSYEQYF. CDR3 coding DNA: TGTGCCAGCAGCACGGGGATTGTCCCTTCCTACGAGCAGTACTTC.

The gene calls are TRBV5-1 and TRBJ2-2, with D perhaps matching TRBD2 (6 bases). Trimming removed 5 bases from V and 3 bases from J, with 14 bases in between. Germline V gene sequence: CDR1 SGHRS, CDR2 YFSETQ. There are 15 residues in the CDR3. In nucleotides, the CDR3 is TGCGCCAGCAGGCCTAGGGGACTCGACACCGGGGAGCTGTTTTTT. This encodes CASRPRGLDTGELFF. Complete variable domain (other parts from reference TRBV5-1 and TRBJ2-2): KAGVTQTPRYLIKTRGQQVTLSCSPISGHRSVSWYQQTPGQGLQFLFEYFSETQRNKGNFPGRFSGRQFSNSRSEMNVSTLELGDSALYLCASRPRGLDTGELFFGEGSRLTVL.

The chain links TRBV20-1 to TRBJ2-5; 7 bases match TRBD1. Germline V gene sequence: CDR1 DFQATT, CDR2 SNEGSKA (reference sequence). The CDR3 has 11 residues. The V gene end was trimmed by 5 bases and the J gene end by 3 bases; junction bases not matched to a gene: 0. CDR3 amino acids: CSADREETQYF. CDR3 coding DNA: TGCAGTGCTGACAGGGAAGAGACCCAGTACTTC.

The J gene is TRBJ2-7, the V gene TRBV7-2; no firm D call. V lost 5 bases and J lost 12, with 23 bases in between. This CDR3 is built from 14 residues. The germline CDR1 and CDR2 sequences are SGHTA and FQGNSA. The CDR3 loop reads CASSPRRAESAVYF. The CDR3 region has the DNA TGTGCCAGCAGCCCCAGACGGGCTGAATCGGCGGTGTACTTC.

This chain links TRBV6-6 with TRBJ2-3; 7 bases agree with TRBD2. The ends lost 5 bases at V and 0 bases at J; junction bases unmatched: 5. Germline CDR1 and CDR2: MNHNY and SVGAGI (reference sequence). This CDR3 is 15 amino acids long. Written as DNA, the CDR3 is TGTGCCAGCAGTGACACTAGCGTTAGCACAGATACGCAGTATTTT. This translates into CASSDTSVSTDTQYF.

The chain uses TRBV7-8 and TRBJ1-5, with unresolved D. Germline V CDR1 and CDR2: SGHVS, FQNEAQ. With 3 bases removed from V and 5 bases from J, the gap between germline ends came to 14 bases. This CDR3 is built from 15 residues. The CDR3 region is CASSFGRRPDQPQHF. DNA for the CDR3: TGTGCCAGCAGCTTCGGCAGACGGCCAGATCAGCCCCAGCATTTT.

J is TRBJ2-3 and V is TRBV4-3; TRBD1 aligns across 12 bases. V lost 0 bases, J lost 6 bases, and 4 bases stayed unmatched. CDR3 size: 16 residues. Looked up from germline, CDR1 is LGHNA and CDR2 is YSLEER. CDR3 amino acids: CASSQEWGQGADTQYF. The CDR3 DNA is TGCGCCAGCAGCCAAGAATGGGGACAGGGGGCGGATACGCAGTATTTT.

The chain carries TRBV6-5 and TRBJ2-3; 10 bases are shared with TRBD2. J gave up 5 bases and V 7 bases, and 9 bases lay outside the gene matches. Per germline, CDR1 MNHEY and CDR2 SVGAGI. The CDR3 sequence is 15 residues long. CDR3 bases: TGTGCCAGCACGCGTACTAGCGGGAAGAGAGATACGCAGTATTTT. Translating gives CASTRTSGKRDTQYF.

The gene calls are TRBV7-8 and TRBJ1-4; D is unresolved. Germline assignment: CDR1 SGHVS and CDR2 FQNEAQ. V was shortened by 2 bases and J by 7 bases, with 11 bases between the two germline ends. CDR3 length equals 14 residues. The CDR3 bases are TGTGCCAGCAGCTTAACCAGCGCTTCTGAAAAACTGTTTTTT. Translated, it gives CASSLTSASEKLFF.

The chain couples TRBV5-8 to TRBJ2-6; possibly TRBD2 for D (5 bases). Germline CDR1 reads SGHTS; CDR2 reads YDEGEE. The CDR3 runs 16 residues. Trimming took 0 bases from V and 0 from J, leaving 7 bases between them. The CDR3: CASSLARASGANVLTF. DNA for the CDR3: TGTGCCAGCAGCTTGGCGAGGGCCTCTGGGGCCAACGTCCTGACTTTC.

The chain couples TRBV11-2 to TRBJ2-2; possibly TRBD1 or TRBD2 for D (5 bases each). The CDR3 covers 16 residues. Deletions cut 2 bases from V and 5 bases from J, with 15 bases between. The germline gives CDR1 SGHAT, CDR2 FQNNGV. DNA of the CDR3: TGTGCCAGCAGCTTATTGGTGGGGGTCGGGACCGGGGAGCTGTTTTTT. It specifies CASSLLVGVGTGELFF.

The J gene is TRBJ1-3, the V gene TRBV6-1; D perhaps matches TRBD1 (6 bases). The CDR3 is 17 residues long. Germline V gene lookup returns CDR1 MNHNS and CDR2 SASEGT. The V gene lost 1 base and the J gene lost 0 bases, with 13 bases spanning the gap. The CDR3 is CASSEVGGQSSGNTIYF. CDR3 bases: TGTGCCAGCAGTGAAGTCGGTGGACAGAGCTCTGGAAACACCATATATTTT.